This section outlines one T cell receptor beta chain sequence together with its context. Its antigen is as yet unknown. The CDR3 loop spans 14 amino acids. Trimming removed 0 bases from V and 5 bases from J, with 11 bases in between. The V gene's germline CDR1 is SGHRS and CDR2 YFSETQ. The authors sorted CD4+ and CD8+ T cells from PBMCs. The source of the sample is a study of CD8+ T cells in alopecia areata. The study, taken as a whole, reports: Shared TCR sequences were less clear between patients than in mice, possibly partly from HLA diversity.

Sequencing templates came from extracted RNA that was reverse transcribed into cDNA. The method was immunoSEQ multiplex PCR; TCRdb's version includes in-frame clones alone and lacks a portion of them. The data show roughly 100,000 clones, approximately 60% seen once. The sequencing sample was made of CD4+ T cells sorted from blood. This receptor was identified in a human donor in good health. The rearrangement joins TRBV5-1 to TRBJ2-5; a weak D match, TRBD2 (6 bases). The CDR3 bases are TGCGCCAGCAGCTTGGAGCCGGAGGGGGAGACCCAGTACTTC. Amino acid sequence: CASSLEPEGETQYF.